These 22 T cell receptor beta chains came from one sample sequenced in a study of metastatic and nonmetastatic thyroid tumors. TCRdb re-analyzed the PCR reads through MiXCR. The data contain roughly 23,000 clones, under 25% of them singletons. No patient had received any treatment before thyroid surgery. Source material: blood. All receptors come from a male donor with papillary thyroid cancer or a benign thyroid nodule (not recorded which). Some clones in this sample may be carry-over from other donors' samples.

This clone is deemed medium-sized. The CDR3: CSAREGGANTEAFF. The CDR3 bases are TGCAGTGCTAGAGAGGGAGGGGCTAACACTGAAGCTTTCTTT. J is TRBJ1-1 and V is TRBV20-1, with D perhaps matching TRBD1 (5 bases). The V end lost 0 bases, the J end lost 2 bases, and 10 bases lay between the germline ends. Germline V gene lookup returns CDR1 DFQATT and CDR2 SNEGSKA (reference sequence). The CDR3 length is 14 residues.

This clone counts as medium-sized. This chain joins TRBV5-1 and TRBJ1-2; D possibly corresponds to TRBD1 (6 bases). The CDR3 runs 13 residues. V gave up 4 bases and J gave up 10 bases, with 17 bases separating them. Germline V gene lookup returns CDR1 SGHRS and CDR2 YFSETQ. CDR3 coding DNA: TGCGCCAGCAGCGAGAGGGGGGGCGCGGTCTACACCTTC. This sequence encodes CASSERGGAVYTF.

This clone turned up a few times. Sequence at one end of the junction differs from germline and may be a read error. The J gene is TRBJ2-7, the V gene TRBV6-1, with 9 bases lining up with TRBD2. The CDR3 sequence is 15 residues long. Germline V gene lookup returns CDR1 MNHNS and CDR2 SASEGT. CDR3 sequence: CSSSRQGSGRSEQYF. The DNA of the CDR3 is TGTTCCAGCAGTCGGCAGGGGAGCGGGAGGAGTGAGCAGTACTTC.

This clone was seen repeatedly, ten times or more. The chain recombines TRBV28 with TRBJ2-5, with a weak D call TRBD2 (6 bases). Trimming took off 6 bases at V and 4 bases at J, with 12 bases between the two ends. The CDR3 extends over 13 amino acids. From germline, CDR1 is MDHEN and CDR2 SYDVKM. CDR3 DNA sequence: TGTGCCAGCAGGTGGGGAGGTCGAGAGACCCAGTACTTC. Translation: CASRWGGRETQYF.

V usage is TRBV3-1 and J usage is TRBJ2-3; unclear D gene. Germline V gene data show CDR1 as LGHDT and CDR2 as YNNKEL (reference sequence). This CDR3 is 16 amino acids long. Trimming took off 4 bases at V and 8 bases at J, with 22 bases between the two ends. In DNA, the CDR3 is TGTGCCAGCAGCCTCGAGCCAAGAGGAATCCTGGGTACGCAGTATTTT. It is translated as CASSLEPRGILGTQYF.

V is TRBV20-1 and J is TRBJ2-7; unclear D gene. V lost 0 bases and J lost 3, with 9 bases in between. CDR1 is DFQATT and CDR2 is SNEGSKA in the germline V gene (reference sequence). This CDR3 is 13 amino acids long. The CDR3 here is CSAREDPGYEQYF. The CDR3 region has the DNA TGCAGTGCTAGAGAGGATCCTGGCTACGAGCAGTACTTC.

The chain combines TRBV2 with TRBJ2-7, with 8 positions matching TRBD1. Per germline, CDR1 SNHLY and CDR2 FYNNEI. J gave up 2 bases and V 6 bases, and 9 bases lay outside the gene matches. This CDR3 region has 15 residues. CDR3 protein: CASRVDRENPYEQYF. The CDR3 DNA reads TGTGCCAGCAGGGTGGACAGGGAAAACCCCTACGAGCAGTACTTC.

This clone was seen at least ten times. V and J are TRBV20-1 and TRBJ2-7; 10 bases are a match to TRBD2. V lost 2 bases to trimming and J lost 6 bases; unmatched junction nucleotides: 7. The germline gives CDR1 DFQATT, CDR2 SNEGSKA (reference sequence). The CDR3 is 14 amino acids. Here the CDR3 reads CSARQGTSEVEQYF. In nucleotides, the CDR3 is TGCAGTGCTAGACAGGGGACTAGCGAGGTCGAGCAGTACTTC.

This clone was recorded many times. CDR3 residues: CASSYDRGFYEQYF. For the CDR3, the DNA is TGTGCCAGCAGCTACGACAGGGGCTTCTACGAGCAGTACTTC. V usage is TRBV7-2 and J usage is TRBJ2-7, with TRBD1 matching 8 bases. J was trimmed by 3 bases and V by 4 bases; bases with no gene match: 5. Germline CDR1 and CDR2: SGHTA and FQGNSA. This CDR3 comprises 14 residues.

In its sample, this clone was seen a few times. A junction end diverges from the germline sequence, so it may reflect a read error. The chain couples TRBV28 to TRBJ2-7; 9 nucleotides line up with TRBD1. Germline loops: CDR1 MDHEN, CDR2 SYDVKM. CDR3 length: 16 residues. The DNA of the CDR3 is TGTGCCAGCGCCCCGGGGACAGGGTGTACCACCTACGAACAGTACTTC. As protein: CASAPGTGCTTYEQYF.

The chain links TRBV6-1 to TRBJ1-5, with no clear D. CDR3 size: 15 residues. CDR1 MNHNS and CDR2 SASEGT come from the germline V gene. V shed 4 bases and J shed 9 bases, with 19 bases lying between them. The CDR3 here is CASSVAYIGTTPQHF. The CDR3 DNA sequence: TGTGCCAGCAGTGTAGCGTACATTGGTACCACGCCCCAGCATTTT.

The chain couples TRBV30 to TRBJ2-5; 8 bases match TRBD1. CDR1 is GTSNPN and CDR2 is SVGIG in the germline V gene (reference sequence). Unmatched junction bases numbered 10, after V lost 2 bases and J lost 5 bases. The CDR3 covers 15 residues. In DNA, the CDR3 is TGTGCCTGGAGTCGGGCAGGGGGCGCGAGGGAGACCCAGTACTTC. It is translated as CAWSRAGGARETQYF.

The chain links TRBV3-1 to TRBJ1-2; D not resolved. This CDR3 has 14 residues. The germline CDR1 and CDR2 sequences are LGHDT and YNNKEL (reference sequence). The ends were cut back, 4 bases at V and 8 bases at J, with 17 bases in the middle. CDR3 nucleotide sequence: TGTGCCAGCAGCCTCCACGGGAATCCTGGCGGCTACACCTTC. This translates into CASSLHGNPGGYTF. The full variable domain, in which reference TRBV3-1 and TRBJ1-2 provide the parts outside the CDR3, is DTAVSQTPKYLVTQMGNDKSIKCEQNLGHDTMYWYKQDSKKFLKIMFSYNNKELIINETVPNRFSPKSPDKAHLNLHINSLELGDSAVYFCASSLHGNPGGYTFGSGTRLTVV.

This clone rates as medium-sized. V usage is TRBV6-1 and J usage is TRBJ2-7, with D uncertain. V shed 5 bases and J shed 7 bases, with 18 bases lying between them. The length of the CDR3 is 14 residues. CDR1 and CDR2 from the germline V gene are MNHNS and SASEGT. CDR3 loop: CASSLPHPSGEQYF. CDR3 sequence (DNA): TGTGCCAGCAGTCTCCCCCATCCCTCCGGGGAGCAGTACTTC.

By its share, this clone is medium-sized. This chain links TRBV15 with TRBJ2-7; possibly TRBD2 for D (5 bases). The CDR3 length is 13 residues. Per germline, CDR1 LNHNV and CDR2 YYDKDF (reference sequence). Trimming shortened V by 8 bases and J by 0 bases, and 11 bases separated the two germline ends. In DNA, the CDR3 is TGTGCCACCGGACTGGCGCGCTCCTACGAGCAGTACTTC. Encoded protein: CATGLARSYEQYF.

This clone has more than one count but fewer than ten. The V and J genes are TRBV4-1 and TRBJ2-7, with 10 positions matching TRBD2. Losses at the gene ends were 0 bases for V and 4 bases for J; bases not matched to a gene: 12. CDR3 size: 18 residues. The germline CDR1 and CDR2 sequences are MGHRA and YSYEKL. The CDR3 spells CASSQEGLGSSGRYEQYF. Here the CDR3 DNA reads TGCGCCAGCAGCCAAGAGGGGTTAGGATCTAGCGGGAGATACGAGCAGTACTTC.

This clone was found many times. The chain uses TRBV20-1 and TRBJ2-3; a weak D match, TRBD2 (6 bases). V gave up 6 bases and J gave up 3 bases, with 16 bases separating them. CDR1 is DFQATT and CDR2 is SNEGSKA in the germline V gene (reference sequence). This CDR3 contains 14 residues. CDR3 sequence reads: CSAASSDRTDTQYF. In nucleotides, the CDR3 is TGCAGTGCGGCCTCTAGCGATAGAACAGATACGCAGTATTTT.

The rearrangement uses TRBV15 and TRBJ2-2; TRBD1 or TRBD2 may be the D gene (6 bases each). The CDR3 contains 16 residues. Germline V gene sequence: CDR1 LNHNV, CDR2 YYDKDF (reference sequence). The V and J ends lost 5 bases and 2 bases respectively, with 15 bases between them. The CDR3 sequence is CATSRGRRGNTGELFF. DNA for the CDR3: TGTGCCACCAGCCGGGGGCGCAGGGGAAACACCGGGGAGCTGTTTTTT. The full variable domain, completed using reference TRBV15 and TRBJ2-2, is DAMVIQNPRYQVTQFGKPVTLSCSQTLNHNVMYWYQQKSSQAPKLLFHYYDKDFNNEADTPDNFQSRRPNTSFCFLDIRSPGLGDTAMYLCATSRGRRGNTGELFFGEGSRLTVL.

This clone appeared a single time. One junction end does not reproduce the germline sequence, and a read error may be involved. This chain joins TRBV30 and TRBJ2-3, with D uncertain. Looked up from germline, CDR1 is GTSNPN and CDR2 is SVGIG (reference sequence). The CDR3 contains 15 residues. CDR3 nucleotides: TGTTCCTGGAACTTTGTCCTCGTTCACACAGATACGCAGTATTTT. Amino acid sequence: CSWNFVLVHTDTQYF.

As concerns this clone: In the same sample, other DNA sequences code for this CDR3. This chain joins TRBV4-1 and TRBJ2-7, with D possibly matching TRBD2 (6 bases). CDR1 is MGHRA and CDR2 is YSYEKL in the germline V gene. V was trimmed by 6 bases and J by 3 bases, leaving 18 bases between them. This CDR3 region has 15 residues. The CDR3 is CASSRGSGSYYEQYF. CDR3 coding DNA: TGCGCCAGCAGTCGTGGTAGCGGCAGCTACTACGAGCAGTACTTC.

V and J are TRBV19 and TRBJ1-5, with 8 bases fitting TRBD1. The CDR3 contains 16 residues. From germline, CDR1 is LNHDA and CDR2 SQIVND (reference sequence). Trimming took 7 bases from V and 7 from J; bases not matched to a gene: 15. CDR3 coding DNA: TGTGCCAGTACCCAAGGACAGGGAAGATCTGAACAGCCCCAGCATTTT. It encodes CASTQGQGRSEQPQHF.

CDR3 protein: CASSLPYTSGSNEQYF. Here the CDR3 DNA reads TGTGCCAGCAGCCTCCCCTACACTAGCGGGAGTAACGAGCAGTACTTC. The chain joins TRBV2 to TRBJ2-7; 11 positions agree with TRBD2. The V segment lost 6 bases and the J segment 5 bases; nucleotides outside the gene matches: 12. Germline CDR1 SNHLY, CDR2 FYNNEI. The CDR3 covers 16 residues. Combining the CDR3 with reference TRBV2 and TRBJ2-7 gives the whole variable domain EPEVTQTPSHQVTQMGQEVILRCVPISNHLYFYWYRQILGQKVEFLVSFYNNEISEKSEIFDDQFSVERPDGSNFTLKIRSTKLEDSAMYFCASSLPYTSGSNEQYFGPGTRLTVT.